The entry below gives a single T cell receptor beta chain sequence along with its context. Its antigen is as yet unknown. The entry originates in a study of cytotoxic CD8 clonotypes in ibrutinib-treated CLL. CDR1 is SNHLY, CDR2 FYNNEI, per germline. CDR3 length equals 20 residues. Trimming took 2 bases from V and 1 from J; bases not matched to a gene: 16. Whole-study results and caveats: Public clonotypes (which were uncommon) either contracted or remained stable on treatment.

The protocol was immunoSEQ multiplex PCR, while the TCRdb copy is restricted to in-frame clones and leaves out a portion. The repertoire includes around 330,000 clones, 67% of them detected once, and approximately 6% sits in the top ten. Sequences were derived from PBMCs, sampled after 36 months of ibrutinib treatment. The V gene is TRBV2, the J gene TRBJ2-3, with 9 bases fitting TRBD2. This receptor was identified in a human donor with chronic lymphocytic leukemia. Here the CDR3 reads CASSEILGLAGPRGTDTQYF. The CDR3 coding sequence is TGTGCCAGCAGTGAAATATTGGGGCTAGCGGGACCCAGGGGCACAGATACGCAGTATTTT.